The 26 T cell receptor beta chains in this list originate from one sample, sequenced in a study of regulatory T cells in long-lasting Graves disease. Regarding time point: newly diagnosed GD, antithyroid drugs for less than 3 months. PBMC-extracted RNA yielded the TCR library. Arm-PCR of CDR3 regions and iRepertoire HTBI primers were the basis on which TCR beta libraries were built. TCRdb re-derived calls from the multiplex PCR reads in MiXCR, one entry per CDR3 protein. Seen here are approximately 540,000 distinct CDR3 sequences, around 13% observed once, and the top ten hold about 8.3%. The sample was also reused in another study, on T cells in Graves' hyperthyroidism and ophthalmopathy.

The specimen was peripheral blood mononuclear cells (PBMCs), collected at new diagnosis, from a patient treated with antithyroid drugs. The receptors were sampled from a woman in her twenties or thirties with Graves disease.

This clonotype has ten or more counts. The gene calls are TRBV11-1 and TRBJ2-5; the D is unclear. There are 14 residues in the CDR3. Trimming stripped 5 bases from V and 0 bases from J, with 10 bases between. Germline-derived CDR1 and CDR2 are SGHAT and FQDESV (reference sequence). The CDR3 DNA reads as TGTGCCAGCAGCCCCTCGACATACCAAGAGACCCAGTACTTC. Its protein product is CASSPSTYQETQYF.

This clonotype came up a few times. V gene TRBV5-1 combines with J gene TRBJ1-4; weak D call: TRBD1 (5 bases). The CDR3 sequence is 19 residues long. Germline CDR1 reads SGHRS; CDR2 reads YFSETQ. V was shortened by 4 bases and J by 1 base, with 23 bases between the two germline ends. The CDR3 nucleotides read TGCGCCAGCAGCACCGCCGGGAGAGGGACCCTAGGAACTAATGAAAAACTGTTTTTT. It codes for CASSTAGRGTLGTNEKLFF.

This clonotype has a count of ten or more. The chain combines TRBV7-2 with TRBJ1-2, with D perhaps matching TRBD1 (6 bases). The CDR3 sequence is 15 residues long. Germline V lookup: CDR1 SGHTA, CDR2 FQGNSA. Trimming removed 7 bases from V and 5 bases from J, with 20 bases in between. For the CDR3, the DNA is TGTGCCAGCACCCCCGGGGGGGGCCCTCCTTATGGCTACACCTTC. It codes for CASTPGGGPPYGYTF.

CDR3 bases: TGTGCCAGCAGTTTAGCCTTGACAAGGGGAACCGGGGAGCTGTTTTTT. It yields the protein CASSLALTRGTGELFF. This chain links TRBV12-3 or TRBV12-4 with TRBJ2-2; weak D call: TRBD1 (5 bases). There are 16 residues in the CDR3. The ends were cut back, 0 bases at V and 5 bases at J, with 13 bases in the middle.

There are many counts of this clonotype. This chain joins TRBV12-3 or TRBV12-4 and TRBJ2-3; D gene uncertain. Trimming took 6 bases from V and 4 from J, leaving 8 bases between them. The length of the CDR3 is 12 residues. This CDR3 is CASSLPADTQYF. The DNA of the CDR3 is TGTGCCAGCAGCCTCCCAGCAGATACGCAGTATTTT.

This clonotype was found many times. The rearrangement links TRBV30 to TRBJ2-1; D is unclear. Trimming took off 7 bases at V and 1 base at J, with 8 bases between the two ends. The CDR3 is made up of 12 amino acids. Germline V gives CDR1 GTSNPN, CDR2 SVGIG (reference sequence). The CDR3 spells CASRLSYNEQFF. CDR3 coding DNA: TGTGCCTCCCGTTTATCCTACAATGAGCAGTTCTTC.

This rearrangement joins TRBV4-1 to TRBJ1-3; no definite D call. The CDR3 has 17 amino acids. V lost 3 bases, J lost 0 bases, and 15 bases lay in between. Germline values: CDR1 MGHRA, CDR2 YSYEKL. The CDR3 DNA reads as TGCGCCAGCAGCCAGTTAAGTTTGAGAGGCTCTGGAAACACCATATATTTT. Amino acid sequence: CASSQLSLRGSGNTIYF.

This clonotype was observed a handful of times. The chain has TRBV7-9 and TRBJ2-1; TRBD2 matches 7 bases. CDR1 and CDR2 from the germline V gene are SEHNR and FQNEAQ (reference sequence). Trimming took 6 bases from V and 7 from J; bases not matched to a gene: 18. The CDR3 covers 17 residues. Here the CDR3 reads CASSRMRLSGVVNEQFF. The CDR3 DNA reads as TGTGCCAGCAGTCGGATGCGACTAAGCGGGGTTGTAAATGAGCAGTTCTTC.

This clonotype was seen repeatedly, ten times or more. The CDR3 nucleotides are TGTGCCAGCTCACCAAACCGTAGGACAGATACGCAGTATTTT. It is translated as CASSPNRRTDTQYF. This sequence joins TRBV18 and TRBJ2-3, with D uncertain. This CDR3 has 14 amino acids. In germline, CDR1 is KGHSH, CDR2 LQKENI. The V gene lost 2 bases and the J gene lost 3 bases, with 9 bases spanning the gap.

In its sample, this clonotype was seen a few times. V gene TRBV25-1 combines with J gene TRBJ1-5; 10 bases fit TRBD1. CDR3 length: 19 amino acids. In germline, CDR1 is MGHDK, CDR2 SYGVNS. Trimming cost V 5 bases and J 0 bases; bases outside gene matches: 13. The CDR3 coding sequence is TGTGCCAGCAGTACACCAACGGGACAGGGGATCATTAGCAATCAGCCCCAGCATTTT. It codes for CASSTPTGQGIISNQPQHF. Supplemented by reference TRBV25-1 and TRBJ1-5, the full variable domain reads EADIYQTPRYLVIGTGKKITLECSQTMGHDKMYWYQQDPGMELHLIHYSYGVNSTEKGDLSSESTVSRIRTEHFPLTLESARPSHTSQYLCASSTPTGQGIISNQPQHFGDGTRLSIL.

Comments on this clonotype: Just one base apart from a much larger clone, this may be a read error. This chain connects TRBV11-2 to TRBJ2-7; TRBD1 aligns across 7 bases. The CDR3 totals 15 residues. The germline V gene encodes CDR1 SGHAT and CDR2 FQNNGV. The V segment lost 5 bases and the J segment 6 bases; nucleotides outside the gene matches: 13. The CDR3 reads CASSLGQIQGLEQYF. In DNA form, the CDR3 reads TGTGCCAGCAGCCTGGGACAGATTCAAGGCCTCGAGCAGTACTTC.

This clonotype was detected many times. This chain connects TRBV5-1 to TRBJ1-1; no definite D call. The germline CDR1 and CDR2 sequences are SGHRS and YFSETQ. V was pared by 4 bases and J by 3 bases, with 13 bases between. The CDR3 has 14 residues. The CDR3 region is CASSTVQADTEAFF. The DNA of the CDR3 is TGCGCCAGCAGCACAGTGCAGGCAGACACTGAAGCTTTCTTT.

This clonotype was seen once. This chain uses TRBV5-1 with TRBJ2-1; D not resolved. This CDR3 comprises 15 residues. Germline V CDR1 and CDR2: SGHRS, YFSETQ. V was cut by 2 bases and J by 7 bases, with 16 bases left in between. The CDR3 DNA follows: TGCGCCAGCAGCTTCGGTAGGACGGACCTAAATGAGCAGTTCTTC. It translates to CASSFGRTDLNEQFF.

This clonotype was seen ten or more times. The chain carries TRBV9 and TRBJ1-5, with D possibly being TRBD1 (6 bases). Germline lookup yields CDR1 SGDLS and CDR2 YYNGEE. V was trimmed by 4 bases and J by 6 bases, leaving 20 bases between them. CDR3 size: 16 residues. The CDR3 is CASSIQGYTVGQPQHF. CDR3 sequence (DNA): TGTGCCAGCAGCATCCAGGGGTATACGGTAGGTCAGCCCCAGCATTTT.

In regard to this clonotype: A much larger clone lies a single base off, so this may be a read error. V is TRBV2 and J is TRBJ2-1, with TRBD2 identical over 13 bases. Looked up from germline, CDR1 is SNHLY and CDR2 is FYNNEI. Trimming cost V 7 bases and J 9 bases; bases outside gene matches: 6. This CDR3 contains 14 residues. This chain's CDR3 is CASIGTSGKVEQFF. CDR3 nucleotides: TGTGCCAGCATAGGGACTAGCGGGAAGGTTGAGCAGTTCTTC. Variable domain in full (rest from reference TRBV2 and TRBJ2-1): EPEVTQTPSHQVTQMGQEVILRCVPISNHLYFYWYRQILGQKVEFLVSFYNNEISEKSEIFDDQFSVERPDGSNFTLKIRSTKLEDSAMYFCASIGTSGKVEQFFGPGTRLTVL.

This clonotype was seen a few times. The chain uses TRBV14 and TRBJ1-1, with 7 bases aligning to TRBD1. Trimming took 3 bases from V and 4 from J; bases not matched to a gene: 11. The CDR3 runs to 16 residues. Germline CDR1 and CDR2: SGHDN and FVKESK. CDR3 sequence reads: CASSQIRTGSATEAFF. The DNA of the CDR3 is TGTGCCAGCAGCCAGATTCGGACAGGTTCGGCCACTGAAGCTTTCTTT.

The rearrangement joins TRBV20-1 to TRBJ2-1, with a tentative D call TRBD2 (6 bases). V was trimmed by 0 bases and J by 2 bases, leaving 8 bases between them. CDR3 length: 14 amino acids. In germline, CDR1 is DFQATT, CDR2 SNEGSKA (reference sequence). In DNA, the CDR3 is TGCAGTGCTAGAGAGGAGGGGACCTACAATGAGCAGTTCTTC. Its protein is CSAREEGTYNEQFF.

The table lists this clonotype with a few counts. The genes are TRBV20-1 and TRBJ1-1, with D tentatively TRBD1 (5 bases). The germline gives CDR1 DFQATT, CDR2 SNEGSKA (reference sequence). The CDR3 consists of 15 residues. Deletions cut 0 bases from V and 0 bases from J, with 11 bases between. CDR3 amino acids: CSARDRRGMNTEAFF. The CDR3, as DNA: TGCAGTGCTAGAGACCGACGGGGCATGAACACTGAAGCTTTCTTT.

This chain connects TRBV4-1 to TRBJ1-6; D remains ambiguous. Germline V gene data show CDR1 as MGHRA and CDR2 as YSYEKL. The CDR3 is made up of 17 amino acids. Trimming cost V 1 base and J 3 bases, with 13 bases left between them. In DNA, the CDR3 is TGCGCCAGCAGCCAAGGTGTCTGGCCTTACTATAATTCACCCCTCCACTTT. It yields the protein CASSQGVWPYYNSPLHF.

This clonotype was counted only a few times. This chain joins TRBV5-1 and TRBJ2-3; possibly TRBD2 for D (6 bases). From germline, CDR1 is SGHRS and CDR2 YFSETQ. V was trimmed by 4 bases and J by 4 bases, leaving 19 bases between them. The CDR3 runs 16 residues. CDR3 sequence: CASSTDFREFADTQYF. For the CDR3, the DNA is TGCGCCAGCAGCACTGATTTCCGGGAGTTCGCAGATACGCAGTATTTT.

This clonotype occurred many times. The chain carries TRBV11-2 and TRBJ2-5; 9 bases fit TRBD1. The CDR3 runs 18 residues. Per the germline V gene, CDR1 is SGHAT and CDR2 is FQNNGV. With V trimmed by 1 base and J by 6 bases, 15 bases remained unmatched. The CDR3 coding sequence is TGTGCCAGCAGCTTAGGGGGACAGGGCCAAATTAGGAGGAAGACCCAGTACTTC. Protein product: CASSLGGQGQIRRKTQYF.

This clonotype showed up many times. The chain combines TRBV6-2 or TRBV6-3 with TRBJ2-1, with 12 bases aligning to TRBD2. Per the germline V gene, CDR1 is MNHEY and CDR2 is SVGEGT. Losses at the gene ends were 4 bases for V and 8 bases for J; bases not matched to a gene: 9. The CDR3 length is 16 residues. This chain's CDR3 is CASSLRRLAGADEQFF. For the CDR3, the DNA is TGTGCCAGCAGTTTGAGAAGACTAGCGGGAGCGGATGAGCAGTTCTTC.

The V and J genes are TRBV6-1 and TRBJ2-7, with D hard to call. The germline V gene has CDR1 MNHNS and CDR2 SASEGT. There are 12 residues in the CDR3. Trimming left V 6 bases short and J 6 bases short, with 12 bases between. CDR3 coding DNA: TGTGCCAGCAGCAACCCGCTGAGCGAGCAGTACTTC. This sequence encodes CASSNPLSEQYF.

This clonotype was counted only a few times. The chain couples TRBV20-1 to TRBJ2-1, with TRBD2 matching over 9 bases. This CDR3 is 15 amino acids long. CDR1 is DFQATT, CDR2 SNEGSKA, per germline (reference sequence). V was clipped by 3 bases and J by 0 bases; unmatched bases: 3. The DNA of the CDR3 is TGCAGTGCTAGGGGACTAGCACACTCCTACAATGAGCAGTTCTTC. Translated: CSARGLAHSYNEQFF.

This clonotype was counted ten times or more. V and J are TRBV28 and TRBJ2-1; D unclear. This CDR3 contains 15 residues. Looked up from germline, CDR1 is MDHEN and CDR2 is SYDVKM. V shed 5 bases and J shed 0 bases, with 11 bases lying between them. The CDR3 sequence: CASSTPGSSYNEQFF. DNA of the CDR3: TGTGCCAGCAGTACACCAGGTAGCTCCTACAATGAGCAGTTCTTC. Complete variable domain (other parts from reference TRBV28 and TRBJ2-1): DVKVTQSSRYLVKRTGEKVFLECVQDMDHENMFWYRQDPGLGLRLIYFSYDVKMKEKGDIPEGYSVSREKKERFSLILESASTNQTSMYLCASSTPGSSYNEQFFGPGTRLTVL.

This clonotype came up many times. The DNA of the CDR3 is TGTGCCAGCAGTTTGCGGTTTAGCAATCAGCCCCAGCATTTT. Its translation: CASSLRFSNQPQHF. The J gene is TRBJ1-5, the V gene TRBV28; no clear D gene. Germline CDR1 is MDHEN and CDR2 is SYDVKM. This CDR3 region has 14 residues. The V gene lost 3 bases and the J gene lost 0 bases, with 6 bases spanning the gap.